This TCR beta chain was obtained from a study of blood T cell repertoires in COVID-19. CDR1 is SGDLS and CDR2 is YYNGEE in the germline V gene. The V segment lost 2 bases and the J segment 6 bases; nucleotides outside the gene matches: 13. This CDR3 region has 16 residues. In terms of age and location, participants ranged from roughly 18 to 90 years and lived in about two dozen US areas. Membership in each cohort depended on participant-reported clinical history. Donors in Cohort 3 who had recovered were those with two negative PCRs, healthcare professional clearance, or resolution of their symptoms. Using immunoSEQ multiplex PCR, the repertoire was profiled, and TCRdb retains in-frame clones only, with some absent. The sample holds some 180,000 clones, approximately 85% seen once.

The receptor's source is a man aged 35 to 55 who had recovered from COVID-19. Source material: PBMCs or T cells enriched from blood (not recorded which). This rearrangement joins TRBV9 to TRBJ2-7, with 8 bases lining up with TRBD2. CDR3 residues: CASSVGSGTSSLEQYF. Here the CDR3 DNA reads TGTGCCAGCAGCGTGGGCTCCGGGACTAGTTCTCTCGAGCAGTACTTC.